This entry describes one T cell receptor beta chain. Its antigen remains undetermined. Base qualities were left out, and no much larger clone turns up one base away. The sample is drawn from a study of human versus mouse CDR3 diversity and MHC coevolution (dated by TCRdb to about 2017). Some background on the complete study: The immunoSEQ assay was reported to detect one in 200,000 T cells and to minimize amplification bias from multiplex PCR. Across mouse and human samples, each sample had between about 0.6 x 10^7 and 1.7 x 10^7 valid reads. Repertoires of human naive CD4 T cells were used as a reference for TCR selection on multiple MHC II alleles and were compared against human-TCR-locus transgenic mice carrying single MHC II. The human cohort was made up of three healthy volunteer blood donors, who at collection were aged 30 to 40, 40 to 50 and 60 to 70, one donor in each range. The full study reports these points: iCHAO1 estimates gave humans the largest TCR beta repertoire, 1.5 million to 2 million clonotypes, attributed likely to selection by multiple MHC II molecules. Two of the three human donors showed the lowest clonal inequality scores among all compared groups. Repertoire diversity was not considered directly comparable between humans and mice because human T cells were selected on a handful of MHC II alleles. On average, humans had more CDR3 deletions and insertions than mice, indicating greater exonuclease and TdT activity.

The CDR3, from cysteine to phenylalanine, totals 15 residues. Solely the CDR3 DNA is kept, with 45 bases framed from the first base. The germline V gene yields MDHEN for CDR1 and SYDVKM for CDR2. V and J are trimmed by 2 bases and 10 bases, and the gene matches miss 9 bases of the junction. Genomic DNA was extracted from the sorted cells using the QIAGEN blood and tissue kit and was quantified on a NanoDrop 1000. Deep sequencing and quantification of TCR alpha and beta chains were performed on the immunoSEQ platform by multiplex PCR of genomic DNA. The paper's processing steps were these. IMGT gene and region definitions were used for annotation of the TCR sequences. Out-of-frame rearrangements were used as a proxy for the preselection repertoire and compared with in-frame clonotypes. To estimate repertoire size, the study used the iCHAO1 estimator that comes with the immunoSEQ platform. A Gini index, which is based on the Lorenz curve, was applied to in-frame amino acid clonotypes to measure clonal inequality. Shared clonotypes were counted with the intersect function of the R package tcR, and similarity was scored with the Jaccard index. V, J and V-J usage frequencies went into a principal component analysis run with the R prcomp function, with no normalization applied. The source is immuneACCESS, and TCRdb retained only in-frame sequences with V and J called. Part of the clones is not carried over; for the studies checked, unresolved V genes explain less than half of this, and the remainder is unexplained. V and J calls and clone size follow that table, whereas D and trimming were derived from the DNA. Present in this sample are about 81,000 clones, approximately 92% of which were seen just once. The ten top clones hold 1.1% to 1.5% of the sample.

Naive CD4 T cells, defined as CD45RO-negative and CD62L-positive, were isolated from PBMCs by fluorescence-activated cell sorting. From each donor, 45 to 55 ml of fresh peripheral blood was taken, and Ficoll density centrifugation was then used to isolate PBMCs. Cells were sorted on a FACSAria III instrument, and every sample had a purity above 90%. The rearrangement joined TRBV28 to TRBJ2-1; 9 central nucleotides agree with TRBD1. This clonotype was sampled from a person between 25 and 75 years old in good health. Source material: naive CD4+ T cells from blood. Taken with the paper, the label for cell subset or site translates to: CD45RO-negative CD62L-positive naive CD4 T cells. The CDR3 region: CASSLLIGQGSEQFF. The nucleotide sequence is given as TGTGCCAGCAGTTTACTGATTGGACAGGGGTCCGAGCAGTTCTTC.